Each of the 12 T cell receptor beta chains below was sequenced from the same sample in a study of blood T cells in healthy people across ages. Sample-barcoded 5' priming and a J-beta primer mix drove a second PCR of roughly 6 to 12 cycles. TCRdb independently ran MiXCR on the 5' RACE reads; one entry per CDR3 protein. The data contain about 1.8 million distinct CDR3 sequences, around 48% of them singletons. The specimen was blood. Every receptor here comes from a woman in her thirties or forties in good health.

The J gene is TRBJ2-1, the V gene TRBV7-3; D unresolved. Trimming removed 6 bases from V and 5 bases from J, with 8 bases in between. The CDR3 spans 12 residues. Germline assignment: CDR1 SGHTA and CDR2 FQGTGA. The CDR3 spells CASSPNDNEQFF. The CDR3 coding sequence is TGTGCCAGCAGTCCTAATGACAATGAGCAGTTCTTC.

The chain combines TRBV6-2 or TRBV6-3 with TRBJ2-1, with 7 bases lining up with TRBD1. Unmatched junction bases numbered 11, after V lost 2 bases and J lost 1 base. Germline CDR1 is MNHEY and CDR2 is SVGEGT. The CDR3 has 18 amino acids. CDR3 DNA: TGTGCCAGCAGTTACCTGCCGGGCCAGGGGGTTTCCTACAATGAGCAGTTCTTC. It codes for CASSYLPGQGVSYNEQFF.

The chain carries TRBV7-2 and TRBJ2-5; TRBD2 matches 9 bases. The CDR3 covers 13 residues. The ends lost 8 bases at V and 6 bases at J; junction bases unmatched: 7. Germline CDR1 and CDR2: SGHTA and FQGNSA. CDR3: CASVSGGGKTQYF. CDR3 DNA sequence: TGTGCCAGCGTTAGCGGGGGAGGGAAGACCCAGTACTTC.

This clonotype appeared once. The chain employs TRBV10-3 and TRBJ2-7, with D tentatively TRBD1 (6 bases). Germline V gene data show CDR1 as ENHRY and CDR2 as SYGVKD. Deletions cut 6 bases from V and 0 bases from J, with 9 bases between. This CDR3 spans 13 amino acids. The CDR3 bases are TGTGCCATCAGAGGACAGTCCTCCTACGAGCAGTACTTC. As protein: CAIRGQSSYEQYF.

This clonotype occurred a few times. The V and J genes are TRBV29-1 and TRBJ1-2, with D hard to call. CDR1 and CDR2 from the germline V gene are SQVTM and ANQGSEA. The V gene lost 7 bases and the J gene lost 4 bases, with 7 bases spanning the gap. This CDR3 has 10 amino acids. This CDR3 is CSAGSYGYTF. DNA of the CDR3: TGCAGCGCGGGAAGCTATGGCTACACCTTC.

This clonotype has a single count. The chain has TRBV7-9 and TRBJ2-1; 11 bases match TRBD1. The trim removed 5 bases at V and 8 bases at J, leaving 11 bases unmatched. Looked up from germline, CDR1 is SEHNR and CDR2 is FQNEAQ (reference sequence). This CDR3 is 16 amino acids long. CDR3 nucleotide sequence: TGTGCCAGCAGCACATGGACAGGGGGCTCGAGAGATGAGCAGTTCTTC. This gives the protein CASSTWTGGSRDEQFF.

The chain couples TRBV6-2 or TRBV6-3 to TRBJ2-1; TRBD2 agrees at 7 bases. CDR1 MNHEY and CDR2 SVGEGT come from the germline V gene. The length of the CDR3 is 14 residues. Trimming at V came to 5 bases and at J to 7 bases, leaving 8 bases not matched to a gene. Here the CDR3 DNA reads TGTGCCAGCAGTCCCCCCGGGGGGACTAATGAGCAGTTCTTC. The encoded protein is CASSPPGGTNEQFF.

The V call is TRBV28, the J call TRBJ2-1; TRBD1 agrees at 9 bases. V trimming: 7 bases; J trimming: 6 bases; junction bases outside the gene matches: 7. The CDR3 spans 14 residues. CDR1 MDHEN and CDR2 SYDVKM come from the germline V gene. CDR3 nucleotide sequence: TGTGCCAGCAATTGGGACAGGGTCTCCAATGAGCAGTTCTTC. Translated: CASNWDRVSNEQFF. The full variable domain, its missing parts supplied by reference TRBV28 and TRBJ2-1, is DVKVTQSSRYLVKRTGEKVFLECVQDMDHENMFWYRQDPGLGLRLIYFSYDVKMKEKGDIPEGYSVSREKKERFSLILESASTNQTSMYLCASNWDRVSNEQFFGPGTRLTVL.

This chain links TRBV6-5 with TRBJ2-5; a weak D match, TRBD1 (7 bases). With 6 bases removed from V and 2 bases from J, the gap between germline ends came to 16 bases. This CDR3 has 15 amino acids. Germline V gives CDR1 MNHEY, CDR2 SVGAGI. CDR3 region: CASSHEGAGQETQYF. For the CDR3, the DNA is TGTGCCAGCAGCCACGAGGGGGCGGGGCAAGAGACCCAGTACTTC.

This chain uses TRBV28 with TRBJ2-7; 7 bases are shared with TRBD2. This CDR3 has 15 amino acids. The J segment lost 0 bases and the V segment lost 8 bases, leaving 10 bases of the junction unmatched. Germline CDR1 MDHEN, CDR2 SYDVKM. The DNA of the CDR3 is TGTGCCAGCGGATTAAGCGGGGTCTCCTCCTACGAGCAGTACTTC. It translates to CASGLSGVSSYEQYF.

A word on this clonotype: Germline and junction disagree at one end, which may indicate a read error. The chain is built from TRBV7-8 and TRBJ2-4; tentatively, D is TRBD1 (5 bases). This CDR3 contains 14 residues. Germline-derived CDR1 and CDR2 are SGHVS and FQNEAQ. This chain's CDR3 is CAGSIRTFEDIQYF. The CDR3 DNA is TGTGCCGGCAGCATAAGGACATTCGAGGACATTCAGTACTTC.

This clonotype has a handful of counts. This rearrangement joins TRBV4-3 to TRBJ2-1, with D unclear. The CDR3 loop spans 16 amino acids. From germline, CDR1 is LGHNA and CDR2 YSLEER. V was trimmed by 1 base and J by 0 bases, leaving 10 bases between them. This chain's CDR3 is CASSQAALSSYNEQFF. Here the CDR3 DNA reads TGCGCCAGCAGCCAAGCCGCGTTATCCTCCTACAATGAGCAGTTCTTC.